This TCR beta chain was identified in a study of cytomegalovirus exposure and HLA in healthy donors. Regarding the study as a whole: In a later analysis, at a false discovery rate of 0.05, approximately 16,000 TCR beta sequences matched HLA alleles.

V was trimmed by 0 bases and J by 1 base, leaving 16 bases between them. CDR1 and CDR2 (germline): SGHKS, YYEKEE (reference sequence). CDR3 length: 17 amino acids. Healthy bone marrow donors made up the donors. On this clone itself: Its antigen is unknown.

Both 60 Vbeta primers and 13 Jbeta primers went into the PCR. TCRdb's table, derived via immunoSEQ multiplex PCR, lists solely in-frame clones and lacks some. The sample includes more than 150,000 clones, around 78% seen only once; the top ten take around 1.5%. The source of this sequence is a middle-aged man in good health and CMV-seronegative. What was sequenced was PBMCs. The chain combines TRBV5-5 with TRBJ2-5, with D possibly matching TRBD1 (6 bases). The CDR3 nucleotides are TGTGCCAGCAGCTTGGCCGAAACAGGGCCTTTCCAAGAGACCCAGTACTTC. The encoded protein is CASSLAETGPFQETQYF.